This note documents a single TCR beta chain sequence. Its antigen is currently unknown. Clones were sequenced by immunoSEQ multiplex PCR, and TCRdb holds only the in-frame ones, with some missing. The sample has around 58,000 clones; about 79% are singletons. These data originate in a study of T cell responses to AZD1222 COVID-19 vaccine. V was shortened by 6 bases and J by 6 bases, with 12 bases between the two germline ends. Germline CDR1 is ENHRY and CDR2 is SYGVKD. CDR3 length equals 14 residues. Study-level results: Repertoires were obtained only post-peak T cell response. Breadth and depth of Spike-specific TCRs rose after two AZD1222 doses.

This rearrangement joins TRBV10-3 to TRBJ1-6; no definite D call. This clonotype was sampled from an adult in good health. Sequenced here: peripheral blood, sampled on day 0 of AZD1222 vaccination. In DNA, the CDR3 is TGTGCCATCAGATATACAGAGTTTAATTCACCCCTCCACTTT. Its protein product is CAIRYTEFNSPLHF.